This T cell receptor (beta chain) was observed in a study of blood T cell repertoires in COVID-19. The protocol was immunoSEQ multiplex PCR, while the TCRdb copy is restricted to in-frame clones and leaves out a portion. The sample comprises 270,000 or so clones, approximately 91% of which are singletons, and roughly 2.1% rests with the top ten. Cohorts were assigned according to the clinical history that participants reported. This clone appeared a single time. The TCR comes from a woman in her forties with acute COVID-19. Sequenced sample: PBMCs or T cells enriched from blood (not recorded which).

CDR3: CASSAATGGQPQHF. The CDR3 DNA follows: TGTGCCAGCAGCGCCGCTACAGGCGGTCAGCCCCAGCATTTT. The chain joins TRBV14 to TRBJ1-5; tentatively, D is TRBD1 (5 bases). Germline CDR1 is SGHDN and CDR2 is FVKESK. Trimming pared 5 bases from V and 6 bases from J, leaving 14 bases between. This CDR3 is 14 amino acids long. Based on the CDR3 plus reference TRBV14 and TRBJ1-5, the full variable domain is EAGVTQFPSHSVIEKGQTVTLRCDPISGHDNLYWYRRVMGKEIKFLLHFVKESKQDESGMPNNRFLAERTGGTYSTLKVQPAELEDSGVYFCASSAATGGQPQHFGDGTRLSIL.